Here is one T cell receptor beta chain with its context. The CDR3 consists of 13 residues. The V segment lost 8 bases and the J segment 5 bases; nucleotides outside the gene matches: 9. The germline V gene has CDR1 SGHTA and CDR2 FQGTGA. Fresh peripheral blood, roughly 10 ml of it, supplied the PBMCs. This entry belongs to a study of T cells in Graves' hyperthyroidism and ophthalmopathy. Amplification of TCR beta CDR3 regions used RNA as the template. First-round RT-PCR targeting the TCR CDR3 was performed with the HTBI primer set. TCRdb called the multiplex PCR reads again in MiXCR, with one record for every CDR3 protein. The sample records 300,000 to 350,000 distinct CDR3 sequences, around a fifth being singletons.

Sequenced material: blood. The receptor was derived from a woman in her forties or fifties with Graves' hyperthyroidism. V is TRBV7-3 and J is TRBJ2-7; 7 bases align to TRBD1. CDR3 DNA sequence: TGTGCCAGCTCACAGGGGCTTACGAACGAGCAGTACTTC. Translated: CASSQGLTNEQYF.